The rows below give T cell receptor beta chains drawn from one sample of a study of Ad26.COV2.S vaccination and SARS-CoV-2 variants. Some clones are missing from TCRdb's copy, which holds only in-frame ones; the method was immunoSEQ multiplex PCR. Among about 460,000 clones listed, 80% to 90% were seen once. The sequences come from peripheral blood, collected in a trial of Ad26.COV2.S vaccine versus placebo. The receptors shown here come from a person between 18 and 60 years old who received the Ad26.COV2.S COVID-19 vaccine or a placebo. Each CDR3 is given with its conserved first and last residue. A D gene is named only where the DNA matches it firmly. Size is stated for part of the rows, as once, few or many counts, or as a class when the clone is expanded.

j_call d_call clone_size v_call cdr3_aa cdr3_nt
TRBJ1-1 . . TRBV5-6 CASRLGWGGTEAFF TGTGCCAGCAGGTTAGGTTGGGGTGGCACTGAAGCTTTCTTT
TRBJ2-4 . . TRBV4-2 CASSQQGIALNIQYF TGTGCCAGCAGCCAACAGGGAATCGCACTAAACATTCAGTACTTC
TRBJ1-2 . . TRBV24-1 CATSDSGQNNYGYTF TGTGCCACCAGTGATTCGGGACAAAATAACTATGGCTACACCTTC
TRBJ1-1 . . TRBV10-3 CAIHGRWDTEAFF TGTGCCATCCATGGGCGGTGGGACACTGAAGCTTTCTTT
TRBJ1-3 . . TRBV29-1 CSVELGNTIYF TGCAGCGTTGAACTGGGAAACACCATATATTTT
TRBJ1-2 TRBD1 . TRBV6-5 CASRMDRTNYGYTF TGTGCCAGCAGGATGGACAGGACTAACTATGGCTACACCTTC
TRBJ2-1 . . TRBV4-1 CASSHLGSPQFF TGCGCCAGCAGCCACCTCGGGAGCCCTCAGTTCTTC
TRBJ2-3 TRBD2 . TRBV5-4 CASSFGLAGDTQYF TGTGCCAGCAGCTTCGGGCTAGCGGGAGATACGCAGTATTTT
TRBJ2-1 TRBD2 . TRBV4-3 CASSRGSGYLSYNEQFF TGCGCCAGCAGCCGGGGTAGCGGGTACCTCTCCTACAATGAGCAGTTCTTC
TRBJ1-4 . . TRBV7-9 CASSLGGNANEKLFF TGTGCCAGCAGCTTAGGGGGTAATGCTAATGAAAAACTGTTTTTT
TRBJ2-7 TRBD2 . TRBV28 CASSETSGQFFYEQYF TGTGCCAGCAGTGAGACTAGCGGGCAGTTCTTCTACGAGCAGTACTTC
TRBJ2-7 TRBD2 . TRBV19 CASSVLAGGPSSYEQYF TGTGCCAGTAGTGTCCTAGCGGGAGGGCCAAGCTCCTACGAGCAGTACTTC
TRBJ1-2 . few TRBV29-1 CSVEESRGGYGYTF TGCAGCGTTGAAGAGTCCAGGGGTGGATATGGCTACACCTTC
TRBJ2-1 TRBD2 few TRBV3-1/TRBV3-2 CASSFTSGSREQFF TGTGCCAGCAGCTTCACTAGCGGGTCACGGGAGCAGTTCTTC
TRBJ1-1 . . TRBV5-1 CASSLYPVGQRNTEAFF TGCGCCAGCAGCTTGTATCCCGTTGGGCAGAGAAACACTGAAGCTTTCTTT
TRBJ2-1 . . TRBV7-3 CASSLIGKNEQFF TGTGCCAGCAGCTTAATTGGAAAAAATGAGCAGTTCTTC
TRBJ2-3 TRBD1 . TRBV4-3 CASSQGLSFRDSSTDTQYF TGCGCCAGCAGCCAAGGACTTAGCTTCCGGGACAGTAGCACAGATACGCAGTATTTT
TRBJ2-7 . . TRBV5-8 CASSKPGRTTYEQYF TGTGCCAGCAGTAAACCGGGACGGACAACCTACGAGCAGTACTTC